Listed below are T cell receptor beta chains from one sample, sequenced in a study of glioma-infiltrating T cells after dendritic cell vaccination. Assay used: immunoSEQ multiplex PCR; TCRdb lists only in-frame clones, some missing. The sample includes about 65,000 clones, about 89% of them seen just once. Specimen: blood, collected after dendritic cell vaccination. All receptors come from a human donor with glioblastoma. CDR3s include the opening cysteine and the closing phenylalanine or tryptophan. A D gene is named only where the DNA matches it firmly. The listing skips clone size in some rows; elsewhere it reads once, few, many or a size class.

abundance,j_gene,d_gene,v_gene,CDR3aa,CDR3nt
-,TRBJ2-5,-,TRBV29-1,CSVEDLILTQYF,TGCAGCGTTGAAGATCTTATCCTTACCCAGTACTTC
-,TRBJ1-2,TRBD1,TRBV6-1,CASSEVARQGEGGYTF,TGTGCCAGCAGTGAAGTCGCCCGACAGGGGGAAGGTGGCTACACCTTC
-,TRBJ2-2,TRBD2,TRBV9,CASSGGTSGRWRGAGELFF,TGTGCCAGCAGCGGGGGGACTAGCGGGAGATGGCGGGGTGCCGGGGAGCTGTTTTTT
few,TRBJ2-3,TRBD2,TRBV5-6,CASSSILAGGYTDTQYF,TGTGCCAGCAGCTCGATACTAGCGGGAGGTTACACAGATACGCAGTATTTT
-,TRBJ2-5,-,TRBV6-5,CASSSPSLEQYF,TGTGCCAGCAGCTCCCCCTCCTTAGAGCAGTACTTC
-,TRBJ2-3,TRBD2,TRBV11-3,CASQRTGGPADTQYF,TGTGCCAGTCAAAGGACGGGAGGGCCCGCAGATACGCAGTATTTT
-,TRBJ1-2,-,TRBV6-1,CASSDLQGEGYTF,TGTGCCAGCAGTGATCTACAGGGTGAAGGCTACACCTTC
-,TRBJ2-2,-,TRBV11-1,CASSLTLEATGELFF,TGTGCCAGCAGCTTAACCCTCGAGGCTACCGGGGAGCTGTTTTTT
-,TRBJ1-2,TRBD1,TRBV7-2,CASSLADRPNYGYTF,TGTGCCAGCAGCTTAGCGGACAGGCCTAACTATGGCTACACCTTC
-,TRBJ1-1,-,TRBV27,CASSFFSAGNTEAFF,TGTGCCAGCAGTTTTTTCTCGGCGGGGAACACTGAAGCTTTCTTT
-,TRBJ2-3,-,TRBV5-6,CASSLWRAKDTDTQYF,TGTGCCAGCAGCCTATGGAGAGCCAAGGACACAGATACGCAGTATTTT
-,TRBJ1-1,-,TRBV29-1,CSVGQFNTEAFF,TGCAGCGTTGGACAGTTTAACACTGAAGCTTTCTTT
-,TRBJ2-1,TRBD1,TRBV28,CASSLGTVNEQFF,TGTGCCAGCAGTCTGGGGACAGTCAATGAGCAGTTCTTC
-,TRBJ2-1,TRBD1,TRBV25-1,CASSEIQGATYNEQFF,TGTGCCAGCAGTGAAATACAGGGGGCCACCTACAATGAGCAGTTCTTC
-,TRBJ1-1,-,TRBV5-8,CASSTTGNTEAFF,TGTGCCAGCAGCACGACAGGGAACACTGAAGCTTTCTTT
-,TRBJ2-2,TRBD2,TRBV2,CASSDDDSGIPMGTGELFF,TGTGCCAGCAGTGATGATGATAGCGGGATCCCTATGGGGACCGGGGAGCTGTTTTTT
-,TRBJ1-4,-,TRBV18,CASSSRSTGPNEKLFF,TGTGCCAGCTCATCCCGCTCGACAGGACCCAATGAAAAACTGTTTTTT
-,TRBJ2-5,-,TRBV13,CASSLSGGEETQYF,TGTGCCAGCAGCTTATCAGGCGGGGAAGAGACCCAGTACTTC
-,TRBJ2-7,TRBD1,TRBV10-2,CASTSGQGYEQYF,TGCGCCAGCACCTCGGGACAGGGCTACGAGCAGTACTTC
-,TRBJ2-1,TRBD2,TRBV9,CASSVGLAVNEQFF,TGTGCCAGCAGCGTAGGCCTAGCGGTAAATGAGCAGTTCTTC
once,TRBJ1-2,TRBD1,TRBV27,CASSSDRVEGYTF,TGTGCCAGCAGTTCCGACAGGGTGGAGGGCTACACCTTC
-,TRBJ2-4,-,TRBV14,CASSRGLDIQYF,TGTGCCAGCAGCCGAGGCTTGGACATTCAGTACTTC
-,TRBJ1-1,-,TRBV19,CASMTVWWGNTEAFF,TGTGCCAGTATGACAGTATGGTGGGGGAACACTGAAGCTTTCTTT
-,TRBJ1-1,-,TRBV11-2,CASSLVVQMNTEAFF,TGTGCCAGCAGCTTAGTTGTACAGATGAACACTGAAGCTTTCTTT
-,TRBJ2-1,-,TRBV7-9,CASSFGGMRDNEQFF,TGTGCCAGCAGCTTTGGCGGGATGCGAGACAATGAGCAGTTCTTC
-,TRBJ1-1,TRBD1,TRBV11-3,CASSLAGQKNTEAFF,TGTGCCAGCAGCTTAGCGGGACAGAAGAACACTGAAGCTTTCTTT
-,TRBJ1-2,-,TRBV7-2,CASSRQTLNYGYTF,TGTGCCAGCAGCAGACAGACCTTAAACTATGGCTACACCTTC
-,TRBJ1-1,-,TRBV5-4,CASSLVGSNTEAFF,TGTGCCAGCAGCTTGGTGGGCTCGAACACTGAAGCTTTCTTT
-,TRBJ1-3,-,TRBV9,CASSVVSSGNTIYF,TGTGCCAGCAGCGTCGTTAGCTCTGGAAACACCATATATTTT
-,TRBJ1-5,TRBD1,TRBV18,CASSPRAVQGQPQHF,TGTGCCAGCTCACCACGGGCCGTACAGGGGCAGCCCCAGCATTTT
-,TRBJ2-2,TRBD1,TRBV18,CASSPLQGAGELFF,TGTGCCAGCTCACCACTACAGGGGGCCGGGGAGCTGTTTTTT
-,TRBJ1-2,-,TRBV2,CASSESRPTGSYGYTF,TGTGCCAGCAGTGAATCAAGACCCACAGGGTCTTATGGCTACACCTTC
-,TRBJ2-7,TRBD1,TRBV6-5,CASRGDRYYEQYF,TGTGCCAGTAGAGGGGACAGATACTACGAGCAGTACTTC
-,TRBJ1-1,TRBD1,TRBV7-2,CASSVDRGGTEAFF,TGTGCCAGCAGCGTCGACAGGGGTGGGACTGAAGCTTTCTTT
-,TRBJ1-6,-,TRBV7-2,CASSPAGAYSPLHF,TGTGCCAGCAGCCCCGCAGGGGCGTATTCCCCCCTCCACTTT
-,TRBJ2-1,TRBD1,TRBV11-2,CASSRPGTGGFEQFF,TGTGCCAGCAGCCGACCCGGGACAGGGGGCTTTGAGCAGTTCTTC
once,TRBJ2-7,TRBD1,TRBV29-1,CSVGTGGYEQYF,TGCAGCGTTGGGACAGGGGGCTACGAGCAGTACTTC
once,TRBJ2-1,-,TRBV5-4,CASSDGHQNEQFF,TGTGCCAGCAGCGATGGACATCAGAATGAGCAGTTCTTC
once,TRBJ1-4,TRBD1,TRBV15,CATTRGPSNEKLFF,TGTGCCACCACCAGGGGGCCGTCTAATGAAAAACTGTTTTTT
once,TRBJ2-7,-,TRBV7-2,CASSLYLGSSYEQYF,TGTGCCAGCAGCTTATATCTCGGGAGCTCCTACGAGCAGTACTTC
-,TRBJ2-7,TRBD2,TRBV10-3,CAISVELAGDEQYF,TGTGCCATCAGTGTAGAATTAGCGGGGGACGAGCAGTACTTC
-,TRBJ1-1,-,TRBV6-5,CASSLGQNTEAFF,TGTGCCAGCAGTCTAGGACAGAACACTGAAGCTTTCTTT
-,TRBJ1-4,-,TRBV25-1,CASSEYRWQRNEKLFF,TGTGCCAGCAGTGAATATCGGTGGCAGCGTAATGAAAAACTGTTTTTT
-,TRBJ2-1,-,TRBV5-1,CASSPDTYLEQFF,TGCGCCAGCAGCCCGGACACATACCTTGAGCAGTTCTTC
-,TRBJ1-1,-,TRBV19,CASSIYPWQAMNTEAFF,TGTGCCAGTAGTATTTACCCCTGGCAGGCCATGAACACTGAAGCTTTCTTT